These 5 T cell receptor beta chains share one sample of origin, sequenced in a study of blood T cell repertoires in COVID-19. TCRdb keeps only in-frame clones here, not all; method: immunoSEQ multiplex PCR. This repertoire shows roughly 400,000 clones, around 87% found once; its top ten account for roughly 2.1%. The sequencing sample was made of peripheral blood. Source of these receptors: a woman aged 60 to 75 with COVID-19, enrolled during active disease.

This chain uses TRBV2 with TRBJ1-2, with D maybe TRBD1 (5 bases). The CDR3 consists of 13 residues. Trimming took off 8 bases at V and 4 bases at J, with 14 bases between the two ends. Germline CDR1 SNHLY, CDR2 FYNNEI. The CDR3 reads CASLDGRGYGYTF. As DNA, the CDR3 is TGTGCCAGCCTCGATGGGAGGGGCTATGGCTACACCTTC.

The rearrangement uses TRBV3-1 (or the pseudogene TRBV3-2) and TRBJ2-5, with TRBD1 matching over 9 bases. CDR3 length: 16 amino acids. Germline trimming cut 2 bases from V and 4 bases from J; bases unmatched to any gene: 8. CDR1 and CDR2 (germline): LGHDT, YNNKEL (reference sequence). Here the CDR3 DNA reads TGTGCCAGCAGCCAAACAACAGGGGGCGGGCGAGAGACCCAGTACTTC. Its protein product is CASSQTTGGGRETQYF.

The gene calls are TRBV6-5 and TRBJ2-5; 11 nucleotides agree with TRBD1. The CDR3 is 15 amino acids. Germline lookup yields CDR1 MNHEY and CDR2 SVGAGI. The ends lost 4 bases at V and 4 bases at J; junction bases unmatched: 5. CDR3 DNA sequence: TGTGCCAGCAGTTGGGACAGGGGGACTATAGAGACCCAGTACTTC. Translating it yields CASSWDRGTIETQYF.

The chain links TRBV19 to TRBJ2-5; TRBD2 aligns across 13 bases. Per the germline V gene, CDR1 is LNHDA and CDR2 is SQIVND (reference sequence). CDR3 size: 15 residues. V was clipped by 6 bases and J by 3 bases; unmatched bases: 4. The DNA for the CDR3 is TGTGCCAGTAGCTTTACTAGCGGGGGGGAAGAGACCCAGTACTTC. Residues: CASSFTSGGEETQYF.

This clone was picked up a small number of times. This chain uses TRBV10-1 with TRBJ1-5; D gene unclear. Germline assignment: CDR1 WNHNN and CDR2 SYGVQD (reference sequence). The CDR3 contains 15 residues. The ends were cut back, 4 bases at V and 4 bases at J, with 14 bases in the middle. The CDR3 loop reads CASSGRPNQNQPQHF. As DNA, the CDR3 is TGCGCCAGCAGTGGCAGGCCGAACCAAAATCAGCCCCAGCATTTT.